These 20 T cell receptor beta chains share one sample of origin, sequenced in a study of blood T cell repertoires in COVID-19 (dated by TCRdb to 2018 to 2021). The receptor library was made with the immunoSEQ multiplex PCR assay. TCRdb provides this immuneACCESS table in a form limited to in-frame rearrangements. Some clones are lacking; in checked studies, under half of them reflect an unresolved V gene, and why the rest are absent is not known. A total of roughly 150,000 clones appear in this sample, around 86% of them only once. The biggest ten clones account for 5.5% to 7.5% of the sample. Sequencing was performed on peripheral blood. The receptors derive from an elderly man with acute or convalescent COVID-19.

This sequence joins TRBV28 and TRBJ2-1; 10 bases match TRBD2. The CDR3 is 16 amino acids. The trim removed 6 bases at V and 2 bases at J, leaving 7 bases unmatched. Per germline, CDR1 MDHEN and CDR2 SYDVKM. Here the CDR3 reads CASSQSLAGAYNEQFF. CDR3 coding DNA: TGTGCCAGCAGCCAATCCCTAGCGGGAGCCTACAATGAGCAGTTCTTC.

This clone is a singleton in its sample. V is TRBV5-4 and J is TRBJ2-1, with 7 bases that match TRBD1. J was trimmed by 6 bases and V by 4 bases; bases with no gene match: 10. The length of the CDR3 is 15 residues. Germline CDR1 and CDR2: SGHNT and YYREEE (reference sequence). CDR3 coding DNA: TGTGCCAGCAGCCCGACAGGGAATGACCTCAATGAGCAGTTCTTC. Protein: CASSPTGNDLNEQFF.

CDR3 nucleotide sequence: TGTGCCAGCTCACCACCTGGGACAGGGGGCGATGGAGACACTGAAGCTTTCTTT. Translating it yields CASSPPGTGGDGDTEAFF. The chain carries TRBV18 and TRBJ1-1; 12 positions agree with TRBD1. The CDR3 runs to 18 residues. CDR1 and CDR2 from the germline V gene are KGHSH and LQKENI. The V segment lost 0 bases and the J segment 3 bases; nucleotides outside the gene matches: 8. Based on the CDR3 plus reference TRBV18 and TRBJ1-1, the full variable domain is NAGVMQNPRHLVRRRGQEARLRCSPMKGHSHVYWYRQLPEEGLKFMVYLQKENIIDESGMPKERFSAEFPKEGPSILRIQQVVRGDSAAYFCASSPPGTGGDGDTEAFFGQGTRLTVV.

The chain is built from TRBV6-5 and TRBJ1-4, with D tentatively TRBD1 (5 bases). The CDR3 is 16 residues long. Germline lookup yields CDR1 MNHEY and CDR2 SVGAGI. Trimming took off 0 bases at V and 6 bases at J, with 14 bases between the two ends. DNA for the CDR3: TGTGCCAGCAGTTACTCGACACGGGGGATTTATGAAAAACTGTTTTTT. It specifies CASSYSTRGIYEKLFF.

This clone has only one observation. The chain is built from TRBV15 and TRBJ2-2; tentatively, D is TRBD1 (5 bases). The V gene lost 0 bases and the J gene lost 4 bases, with 12 bases spanning the gap. Germline assignment: CDR1 LNHNV and CDR2 YYDKDF (reference sequence). The CDR3 loop spans 16 amino acids. The CDR3 region has the DNA TGTGCCACCAGCAGAGATCACGTCAGGGCCACCGGGGAGCTGTTTTTT. Its protein is CATSRDHVRATGELFF.

This CDR3 reads CASSAYRGDTEAFF. The CDR3 bases are TGTGCCAGCTCAGCCTACAGGGGGGACACTGAAGCTTTCTTT. The V call is TRBV18, the J call TRBJ1-1, with 8 nucleotides matching TRBD1. With 5 bases clipped from V and 3 bases from J, the junction kept 5 bases outside the gene matches. Germline V gene data show CDR1 as KGHSH and CDR2 as LQKENI. The CDR3 runs to 14 residues.

This clone was found once. This rearrangement joins TRBV12-3 or TRBV12-4 to TRBJ2-7; TRBD1 might be the D (5 bases). The CDR3 spans 13 residues. Trimming cost V 3 bases and J 3 bases, with 9 bases left between them. The CDR3 protein is CASSLGQSYEQYF. In nucleotides, the CDR3 is TGTGCCAGCAGTTTGGGGCAAAGCTACGAGCAGTACTTC.

This clone has only a few counts. This chain links TRBV5-1 with TRBJ1-2, with 8 bases aligning to TRBD1. The CDR3 runs to 18 residues. The trim removed 0 bases at V and 0 bases at J, leaving 10 bases unmatched. CDR1 and CDR2 from the germline V gene are SGHRS and YFSETQ. CDR3 sequence reads: CASSLGQGLLIANYGYTF. CDR3 in DNA: TGCGCCAGCAGCTTGGGACAGGGGCTCCTAATAGCTAACTATGGCTACACCTTC.

The chain joins TRBV7-8 to TRBJ1-4; D is undetermined. V was pared by 1 base and J by 5 bases, with 8 bases between. CDR3 length: 14 residues. Germline CDR1 and CDR2: SGHVS and FQNEAQ. The CDR3 sequence is CASSLGRLNEKLFF. CDR3 DNA sequence: TGTGCCAGCAGCTTAGGCAGATTAAATGAAAAACTGTTTTTT.

This rearrangement joins TRBV18 to TRBJ2-7; TRBD1 aligns across 10 bases. After removal of 6 bases from V and 2 bases from J, the junction contained 7 bases not matched to a gene. Per the germline V gene, CDR1 is KGHSH and CDR2 is LQKENI. The CDR3 loop spans 15 amino acids. The CDR3 is CASSRGTGDAYEQYF. In nucleotides, the CDR3 is TGTGCCAGCTCCCGAGGGACAGGGGATGCCTACGAGCAGTACTTC.

This clone was seen just once. This rearrangement joins TRBV4-2 to TRBJ1-2, with TRBD1 matching over 7 bases. The CDR3 loop spans 16 amino acids. Germline trimming cut 0 bases from V and 4 bases from J; bases unmatched to any gene: 8. Germline V CDR1 and CDR2: LGHNA, YNFKEQ. The CDR3 protein is CASSQDHPTGIYGYTF. DNA for the CDR3: TGTGCCAGCAGCCAAGATCACCCGACAGGGATCTATGGCTACACCTTC.

The rearrangement joins TRBV10-1 to TRBJ1-5, with a tentative D call TRBD1 (6 bases). CDR3 size: 14 residues. Germline values: CDR1 WNHNN, CDR2 SYGVQD (reference sequence). V lost 6 bases and J 2 bases, leaving 11 bases between the germline ends. CDR3 region: CASRGGACNQPQHF. The CDR3 region has the DNA TGCGCCAGCAGGGGGGGGGCCTGCAATCAGCCCCAGCATTTT.

This clone turned up a few times. V is TRBV2 and J is TRBJ1-4, with 8 bases that match TRBD1. Per germline, CDR1 SNHLY and CDR2 FYNNEI. This CDR3 has 13 amino acids. J lost 5 bases, V lost 8 bases, and 4 bases had no gene match. The CDR3 coding sequence is TGTGCCAGCGACCGGGACAGGAATGAAAAACTGTTTTTT. It translates to CASDRDRNEKLFF.

V usage is TRBV2 and J usage is TRBJ2-1; TRBD1 matches 11 bases. The CDR3 has 14 residues. CDR1 is SNHLY and CDR2 is FYNNEI in the germline V gene. Unmatched junction bases numbered 1, after V lost 3 bases and J lost 6 bases. DNA for the CDR3: TGTGCCAGCAGTGATGGGACAGGGGGCAATGAGCAGTTCTTC. Residues: CASSDGTGGNEQFF.

The genes are TRBV27 and TRBJ1-5; D is unresolved. V gave up 3 bases and J gave up 7 bases, with 4 bases separating them. This CDR3 has 11 residues. CDR1 MNHEY and CDR2 SMNVEV come from the germline V gene (reference sequence). The CDR3 loop reads CASSFKQPQHF. As DNA, the CDR3 is TGTGCCAGCAGTTTCAAACAGCCCCAGCATTTT.

The chain links TRBV5-1 to TRBJ2-1; 10 bases align to TRBD2. This CDR3 is 14 amino acids long. V shed 6 bases and J 5 bases; nucleotides not matched to a gene: 5. CDR1 is SGHRS, CDR2 YFSETQ, per germline. CDR3: CASNSGRKHNEQFF. Here the CDR3 DNA reads TGCGCCAGCAATAGCGGGAGGAAACACAATGAGCAGTTCTTC.

There are many counts of this clone. This chain uses TRBV7-3 with TRBJ2-5, with TRBD2 matching over 7 bases. With 5 bases clipped from V and 3 bases from J, the junction kept 3 bases outside the gene matches. The CDR3 length is 13 residues. In germline, CDR1 is SGHTA, CDR2 FQGTGA. CDR3 DNA: TGTGCCAGCAGCGCCGGGACTAAAGAGACCCAGTACTTC. This sequence encodes CASSAGTKETQYF.

The chain uses TRBV24-1 and TRBJ2-1, with 9 bases that match TRBD2. The length of the CDR3 is 14 residues. Trimming removed 3 bases from V and 13 bases from J; junction bases left unmatched: 9. The germline V gene has CDR1 KGHDR and CDR2 SFDVKD. The CDR3 coding sequence is TGTGCCACCAGTGATCCTAATAGCGGGAGAGAACAGTTCTTC. Translating gives CATSDPNSGREQFF.

This chain links TRBV28 with TRBJ1-1; the D gene is possibly TRBD1 (6 bases). Per germline, CDR1 MDHEN and CDR2 SYDVKM. The V end lost 3 bases, the J end lost 3 bases, and 14 bases lay between the germline ends. The length of the CDR3 is 15 residues. CDR3 protein: CASSFQGPTHTEAFF. CDR3 nucleotides: TGTGCCAGCAGTTTCCAGGGGCCAACCCACACTGAAGCTTTCTTT.

The chain recombines TRBV6-6 with TRBJ1-2; D remains ambiguous. Trimming stripped 7 bases from V and 0 bases from J, with 12 bases between. From germline, CDR1 is MNHNY and CDR2 SVGAGI (reference sequence). This CDR3 is built from 14 residues. The CDR3 region is CASTQGSTNYGYTF. DNA of the CDR3: TGTGCCAGCACCCAAGGGAGTACTAACTATGGCTACACCTTC.